A selection of T cell receptor beta chains follows, all from one sample in a study of vaccination effects on CD4 cells after COVID-19. For these TCRs, the target antigens are not known. Assay used: immunoSEQ multiplex PCR; TCRdb lists only in-frame clones, some missing. The data hold approximately 58,000 clones, with over 65% observed a single time. The source was CD4+ T cells from PBMCs cultured without peptide, collected before COVID-19 vaccination. The origin of the receptors is a human donor who received a COVID-19 vaccine. Both conserved end residues are part of each CDR3. The D gene is left open where the match is weak. Clone size is not always given. Where it is, it says once, few, many or a class for expanded clones.

CDR3 DNA,CDR3 protein,V gene,clone size,CDR3 length,J gene,D gene
TGTGCCAGGGGAAAAAGGGGTGGCGGCTACACCTTC,CARGKRGGGYTF,TRBV28,-,12,TRBJ1-2,-
TGTGCCAGCAGTCCACAGGGGCCAGGAAACACCATATATTTT,CASSPQGPGNTIYF,TRBV5-6,-,14,TRBJ1-3,TRBD1
TGCGCCAGCAGCTTTAGCGGGGGTACATACAATGAGCAGTTCTTC,CASSFSGGTYNEQFF,TRBV5-1,-,15,TRBJ2-1,TRBD2
TGTGCCAGCAGCTTAGGGTTCTTAAGGACCCAGTACTTC,CASSLGFLRTQYF,TRBV11-1,few,13,TRBJ2-5,-
TGTGCCAGTAGAACAAATCTGAACTATGGCTACACCTTC,CASRTNLNYGYTF,TRBV19,-,13,TRBJ1-2,-
TGTGCCAGCAGCTCGGGGATGAATCAGCCCCAGCATTTT,CASSSGMNQPQHF,TRBV5-6,once,13,TRBJ1-5,-
TGTGCCAGCAGCTTATTTGCGGGGCGGGGAGATACGCAGTATTTT,CASSLFAGRGDTQYF,TRBV7-3,-,15,TRBJ2-3,-
TGTGCCAGCAGCTCCCGTATCGTGGCAGGGGTTAGGGAGCAGTTCTTC,CASSSRIVAGVREQFF,TRBV5-6,-,16,TRBJ2-1,-
TGCGCCAGCAGCGTACAACAGATGAGGGGAGGGGAGACCCAGTACTTC,CASSVQQMRGGETQYF,TRBV5-1,-,16,TRBJ2-5,TRBD2
TGTGCCAGCAGCTTACAGGGGCTTGAGAACACTGAAGCTTTCTTT,CASSLQGLENTEAFF,TRBV5-4,-,15,TRBJ1-1,TRBD1
TGCGCCAGCACTCGGACTAGAGACTACAATGAGCAGTTCTTC,CASTRTRDYNEQFF,TRBV5-1,-,14,TRBJ2-1,TRBD2
TGTGCCAGTAGTCCCTGGGGGGGATTGAACACTGAAGCTTTCTTT,CASSPWGGLNTEAFF,TRBV19,-,15,TRBJ1-1,-
TGTGCCTGGATCTCCAGGGGGGACAATTCACCCCTCCACTTT,CAWISRGDNSPLHF,TRBV30,-,14,TRBJ1-6,TRBD1
TGTGCCTGGGCCCGGGCTTCGAGGGGCAATCAGCCCCAGCATTTT,CAWARASRGNQPQHF,TRBV30,-,15,TRBJ1-5,-
TGTGCCACCAGTGACCAGCAAGAGACCCAGTACTTC,CATSDQQETQYF,TRBV24-1,-,12,TRBJ2-5,-
TGCGCCAGCAGCTTGGGGACAGGGGGCTACAATGAGCAGTTCTTC,CASSLGTGGYNEQFF,TRBV5-1,-,15,TRBJ2-1,TRBD1
TGCAGCGTTGTAGGGAGCCCCTCTGGGGCCAACGTCCTGACTTTC,CSVVGSPSGANVLTF,TRBV29-1,-,15,TRBJ2-6,-
TGTGCCAGCTCACCATTCGCGGAGACCCAGTACTTC,CASSPFAETQYF,TRBV18,-,12,TRBJ2-5,-
TGTGCCACAGAGGGACAGCAAGAGACCCAGTACTTC,CATEGQQETQYF,TRBV2,-,12,TRBJ2-5,TRBD1
TGTGCCAGCAGCTTAATAGGGGGCATGAACACTGAAGCTTTCTTT,CASSLIGGMNTEAFF,TRBV7-3,-,15,TRBJ1-1,TRBD1
TGTGCCAGCAGTGAAGCGGTACAGGGGCGGACCGGGGAGCTGTTTTTT,CASSEAVQGRTGELFF,TRBV2,few,16,TRBJ2-2,TRBD1
TGCAGCGCTGGGGAAGGGAGGGATCAGCCCCAGCATTTT,CSAGEGRDQPQHF,TRBV29-1,-,13,TRBJ1-5,-
TGTGCCAGCAGTTTAGGATCGGCGGGGGCAGATACGCAGTATTTT,CASSLGSAGADTQYF,TRBV28,-,15,TRBJ2-3,TRBD2
TGTGCCACCAGTGACGGCAGCTCCTACAATGAGCAGTTCTTC,CATSDGSSYNEQFF,TRBV24-1,once,14,TRBJ2-1,-
TGTGCCAGCAGCTTAAGCCTTGGACAGACCCAAGAGACCCAGTACTTC,CASSLSLGQTQETQYF,TRBV7-7,-,16,TRBJ2-5,-
TGTGCCAGCAGCCCCGGACGGAAGCAGTTCTTC,CASSPGRKQFF,TRBV12-3/TRBV12-4,-,11,TRBJ2-1,-
TGTGCCAGCCAACAGGGGCTCAACTATGGCTACACCTTC,CASQQGLNYGYTF,TRBV6-5,-,13,TRBJ1-2,TRBD1
TGCGCCAGCAGCCCCGGGGGCTCTGGAAACACCATATATTTT,CASSPGGSGNTIYF,TRBV5-1,-,14,TRBJ1-3,-
TGTGCCACCAGCAGAGATGGAGGGGCTGTGGAGACCCAGTACTTC,CATSRDGGAVETQYF,TRBV15,-,15,TRBJ2-5,-
TGCGCCAGCAGCTCTAGCGGGGGGAGCTCCTACAATGAGCAGTTCTTC,CASSSSGGSSYNEQFF,TRBV5-1,-,16,TRBJ2-1,TRBD2
TGTGCCAGCTCCCAACAGGGGTTGAACTATGGCTACACCTTC,CASSQQGLNYGYTF,TRBV18,-,14,TRBJ1-2,TRBD1
TGTGCCAGATCGGGACAGGGAAGTGAAAAACTGTTTTTT,CARSGQGSEKLFF,TRBV5-6,-,13,TRBJ1-4,TRBD1
TGTGCCAGCTCACCTTCCCCTAGCGGGGGCCCCACCGACACCGGGGAGCTGTTTTTT,CASSPSPSGGPTDTGELFF,TRBV18,-,19,TRBJ2-2,TRBD2
TGTGCCAGCAGCGTAGGAGGACTAGCGGGGGGGTCGCCACAAGAGACCCAGTACTTC,CASSVGGLAGGSPQETQYF,TRBV9,-,19,TRBJ2-5,TRBD2
TGTGCCAGCAGCCCGCGGGACGGACTAGCCAAAAACATTCAGTACTTC,CASSPRDGLAKNIQYF,TRBV9,once,16,TRBJ2-4,-
TGTGCCAGCAGCGTTGGGCCGAACACCGGGGAGCTGTTTTTT,CASSVGPNTGELFF,TRBV9,-,14,TRBJ2-2,-
TGCGCCAGCAGCTTGCAAGGGCTTCGCGAGACCCAGTACTTC,CASSLQGLRETQYF,TRBV5-1,-,14,TRBJ2-5,-
TGCGCCAGCAGCTTGGTTGCGGGGGATGGCTACACCTTC,CASSLVAGDGYTF,TRBV5-1,-,13,TRBJ1-2,-
TGTGCCAGCAGCCTCGGGACGATCGCAACTAATGAAAAACTGTTTTTT,CASSLGTIATNEKLFF,TRBV7-9,-,16,TRBJ1-4,-
TGCGCCAGCAGCTTGACAGGGGATGGAGGAAACACCATATATTTT,CASSLTGDGGNTIYF,TRBV5-1,-,15,TRBJ1-3,TRBD1
TGTGCCAGCAGCCGCGCAACTAGCGGGGGGGAGACCCAGTACTTC,CASSRATSGGETQYF,TRBV3-1/TRBV3-2,-,15,TRBJ2-5,TRBD2
TGTGCCAGTACCCTTTCCGGGACTAGCGCTTACAATGAGCAGTTCTTC,CASTLSGTSAYNEQFF,TRBV19,-,16,TRBJ2-1,TRBD2
TGTGCCAGCAGTCCCTTTTTAAACAGGGACGGGGGTAACGGGGAGCTGTTTTTT,CASSPFLNRDGGNGELFF,TRBV25-1,few,18,TRBJ2-2,-
TGTGCCAGCAGCTTGGGACAGGGGGCGCGGTACAATGAGCAGTTCTTC,CASSLGQGARYNEQFF,TRBV5-5,-,16,TRBJ2-1,TRBD1
TGTGCCAGCAGCTTAGCTCCTGCGGCAGCACCCCTCCACTTT,CASSLAPAAAPLHF,TRBV7-2,-,14,TRBJ1-6,-
TGTGCCAGCAGACGGGGACGGGCAAACACCGGGGAGCTGTTTTTT,CASRRGRANTGELFF,TRBV7-6,-,15,TRBJ2-2,-
TGTGCCAGCAGCTTAGGGGTCAGGGGGCAGCTTTCTGGGGCCAACGTCCTGACTTTC,CASSLGVRGQLSGANVLTF,TRBV7-2,-,19,TRBJ2-6,TRBD1
TGTGCCAGCAGTTGGGGGAGGCAGACTGAAGCTTTCTTT,CASSWGRQTEAFF,TRBV12-3/TRBV12-4,-,13,TRBJ1-1,-
TGTGCCTGGAGGACCCAGCCATGGGGCACTGAAGCTTTCTTT,CAWRTQPWGTEAFF,TRBV30,-,14,TRBJ1-1,-
TGTGCCAGCGTCAGGGCCAGGGGGAACACTGAAGCTTTCTTT,CASVRARGNTEAFF,TRBV6-5,-,14,TRBJ1-1,-
TGTGCCAGCAGCGGTAGACCAGATTACACCGGGGAGCTGTTTTTT,CASSGRPDYTGELFF,TRBV7-9,few,15,TRBJ2-2,-
TGTGCCAGTAGTATCCAGCGGGACACTGAAGCTTTCTTT,CASSIQRDTEAFF,TRBV19,-,13,TRBJ1-1,-
TGTGCCAGCAGCCCTGACGGGCCTCTCCGAACGGGTACGCAGTATTTT,CASSPDGPLRTGTQYF,TRBV11-2,once,16,TRBJ2-3,-
TGTGCCAGCAGCCGCGGTACGAACACTGAAGCTTTCTTT,CASSRGTNTEAFF,TRBV7-9,-,13,TRBJ1-1,-
TGCAGCGTTGGACGTGGGGGGCGCGGCTACACCTTC,CSVGRGGRGYTF,TRBV29-1,-,12,TRBJ1-2,-
TGTGCCAGTAGTATCGGTCTATATAACTATGGCTACACCTTC,CASSIGLYNYGYTF,TRBV19,-,14,TRBJ1-2,-
TGTGCCAGCATGCGATCAGGGAACCTCCCCAGTAGGTATGGCTACACCTTC,CASMRSGNLPSRYGYTF,TRBV6-6,-,17,TRBJ1-2,-
TGCGCCAGCAGCTCGCGACTAGCCGGAGGAGATACGCAGTATTTT,CASSSRLAGGDTQYF,TRBV4-1,-,15,TRBJ2-3,TRBD2
TGCGCCAGCAGCTTGGATGACAGGGGGGACTCTGGAAACACCATATATTTT,CASSLDDRGDSGNTIYF,TRBV5-1,-,17,TRBJ1-3,TRBD1
TGTGCCAGCAGCGTAGGTCTCGGGGGAGTAGGGAACCAAGAGACCCAGTACTTC,CASSVGLGGVGNQETQYF,TRBV9,-,18,TRBJ2-5,-